This T cell receptor beta chain comes out of a study of identical twins. General observations from the study: Within cord blood, abundant beta clonotypes carried fewer insertions, but memory repertoires showed no such trend.

A word on this clonotype: Its antigen is not identified. A much larger clone differs by one base, so this may be a read error.

TCRdb ran MiXCR on the 5' RACE reads and lists one entry per CDR3 protein. The sample consists of about 200,000 distinct CDR3 sequences, about 7.5% of them appearing once. These sequences were also reported in another study, on yellow fever vaccine responses in identical twins.

Sequences were obtained from memory (CD45RO+) T cells sorted from blood. This clonotype was sampled from a woman in her late teens or twenties in good health.

The chain's CDR3 is CTSSLGFLGYEQYF. The CDR3 DNA follows: TGCACCAGCAGCTTGGGTTTCTTGGGGTACGAGCAGTACTTC. The chain has TRBV5-1 and TRBJ2-7; unclear D gene. Germline CDR1 and CDR2: SGHRS and YFSETQ. CDR3 length: 14 residues.